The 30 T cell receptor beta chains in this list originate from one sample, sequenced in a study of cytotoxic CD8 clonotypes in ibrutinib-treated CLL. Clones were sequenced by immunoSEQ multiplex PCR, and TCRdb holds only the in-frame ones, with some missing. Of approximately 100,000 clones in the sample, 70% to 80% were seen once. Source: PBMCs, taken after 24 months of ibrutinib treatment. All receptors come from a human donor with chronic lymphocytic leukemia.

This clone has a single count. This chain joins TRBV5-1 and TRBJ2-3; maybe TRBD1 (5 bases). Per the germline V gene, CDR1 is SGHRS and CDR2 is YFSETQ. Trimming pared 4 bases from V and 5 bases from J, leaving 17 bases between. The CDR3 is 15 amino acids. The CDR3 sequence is CASSPLGQGVDTQYF. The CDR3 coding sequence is TGCGCCAGCAGCCCCTTGGGGCAGGGTGTAGATACGCAGTATTTT.

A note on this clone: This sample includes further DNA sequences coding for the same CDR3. The CDR3 sequence: CASSYSQGSNQPQHF. In nucleotides, the CDR3 is TGTGCCAGCAGTTACTCGCAGGGATCGAATCAGCCCCAGCATTTT. The chain recombines TRBV6-6 with TRBJ1-5; TRBD1 is a possible D gene (5 bases). V was pared by 0 bases and J by 4 bases, with 10 bases between. The CDR3 has 15 amino acids. Germline V CDR1 and CDR2: MNHNY, SVGAGI (reference sequence).

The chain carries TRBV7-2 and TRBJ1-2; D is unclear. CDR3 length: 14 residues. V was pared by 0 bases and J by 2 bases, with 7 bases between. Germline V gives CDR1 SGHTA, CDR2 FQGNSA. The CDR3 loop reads CASSLATENYGYTF. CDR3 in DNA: TGTGCCAGCAGCTTAGCGACCGAAAACTATGGCTACACCTTC. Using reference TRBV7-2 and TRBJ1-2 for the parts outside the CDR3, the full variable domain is GAGVSQSPSNKVTEKGKDVELRCDPISGHTALYWYRQSLGQGLEFLIYFQGNSAPDKSGLPSDRFSAERTGGSVSTLTIQRTQQEDSAVYLCASSLATENYGYTFGSGTRLTVV.

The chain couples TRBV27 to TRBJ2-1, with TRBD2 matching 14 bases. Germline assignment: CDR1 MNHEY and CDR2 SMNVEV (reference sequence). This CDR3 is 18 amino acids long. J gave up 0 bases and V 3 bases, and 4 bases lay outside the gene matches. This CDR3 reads CASSLGLAGAHSYNEQFF. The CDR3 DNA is TGTGCCAGCAGTTTGGGACTAGCGGGAGCGCACTCCTACAATGAGCAGTTCTTC.

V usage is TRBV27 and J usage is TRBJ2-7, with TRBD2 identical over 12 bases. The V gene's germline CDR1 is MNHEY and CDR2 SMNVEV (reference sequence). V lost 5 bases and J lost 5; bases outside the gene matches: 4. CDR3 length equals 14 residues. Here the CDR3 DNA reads TGTGCCAGCAGTCCTTGGACTAGCGGGAACGAGCAGTACTTC. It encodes CASSPWTSGNEQYF.

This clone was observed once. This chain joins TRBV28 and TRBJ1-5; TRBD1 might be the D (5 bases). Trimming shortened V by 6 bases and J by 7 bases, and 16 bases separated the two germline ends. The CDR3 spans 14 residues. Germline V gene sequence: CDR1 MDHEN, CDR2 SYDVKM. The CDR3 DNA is TGTGCCAGCAGGCAGGGTATTGTTGGACAGCCCCAGCATTTT. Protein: CASRQGIVGQPQHF.

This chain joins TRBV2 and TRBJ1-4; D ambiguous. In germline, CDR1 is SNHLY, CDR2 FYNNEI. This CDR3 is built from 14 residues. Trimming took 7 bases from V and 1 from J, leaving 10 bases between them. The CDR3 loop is CASNRGGTNEKLFF. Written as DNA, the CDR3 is TGTGCCAGCAATCGGGGAGGAACTAATGAAAAACTGTTTTTT.

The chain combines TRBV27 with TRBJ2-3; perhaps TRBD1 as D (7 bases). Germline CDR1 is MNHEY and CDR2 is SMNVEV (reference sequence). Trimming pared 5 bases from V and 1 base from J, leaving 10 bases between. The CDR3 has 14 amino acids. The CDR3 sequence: CASSIRGGTDTQYF. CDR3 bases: TGTGCCAGCAGTATCAGGGGGGGCACAGATACGCAGTATTTT.

The CDR3 coding sequence is TGTGCCACCAGCAGAGCAGGGAACTATGGCTACACCTTC. Its translation: CATSRAGNYGYTF. The gene calls are TRBV15 and TRBJ1-2; TRBD1 is a possible D gene (5 bases). Germline loops: CDR1 LNHNV, CDR2 YYDKDF (reference sequence). V was clipped by 1 base and J by 2 bases, with 5 bases between them. The CDR3 is 13 amino acids. Full variable domain (rest looked up from reference TRBV15 and TRBJ1-2): DAMVIQNPRYQVTQFGKPVTLSCSQTLNHNVMYWYQQKSSQAPKLLFHYYDKDFNNEADTPDNFQSRRPNTSFCFLDIRSPGLGDTAMYLCATSRAGNYGYTFGSGTRLTVV.

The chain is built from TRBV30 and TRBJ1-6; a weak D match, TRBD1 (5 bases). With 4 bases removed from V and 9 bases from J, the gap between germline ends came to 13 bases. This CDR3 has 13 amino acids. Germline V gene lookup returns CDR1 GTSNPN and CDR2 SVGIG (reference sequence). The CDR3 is CAWTGDGGSPLHF. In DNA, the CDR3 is TGTGCCTGGACCGGGGATGGGGGTTCACCCCTCCACTTT.

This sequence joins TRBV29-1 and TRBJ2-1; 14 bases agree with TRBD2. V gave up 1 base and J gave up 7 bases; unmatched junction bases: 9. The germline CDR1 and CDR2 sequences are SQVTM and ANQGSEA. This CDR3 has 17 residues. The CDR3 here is CSVEGLAGGPNRNEQFF. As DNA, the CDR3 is TGCAGCGTTGAAGGACTAGCGGGAGGGCCGAATAGGAATGAGCAGTTCTTC.

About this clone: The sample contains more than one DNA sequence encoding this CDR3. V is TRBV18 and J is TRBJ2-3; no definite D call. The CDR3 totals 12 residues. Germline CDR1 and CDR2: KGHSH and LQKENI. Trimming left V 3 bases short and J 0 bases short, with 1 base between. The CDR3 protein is CASSPSTDTQYF. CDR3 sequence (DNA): TGTGCCAGCTCACCCAGCACAGATACGCAGTATTTT.

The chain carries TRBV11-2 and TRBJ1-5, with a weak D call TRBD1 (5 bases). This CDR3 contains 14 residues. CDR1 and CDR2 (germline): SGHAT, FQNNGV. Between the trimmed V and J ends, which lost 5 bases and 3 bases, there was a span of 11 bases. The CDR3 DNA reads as TGTGCCAGCAGCACGGACACTTACAATCAGCCCCAGCATTTT. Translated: CASSTDTYNQPQHF.

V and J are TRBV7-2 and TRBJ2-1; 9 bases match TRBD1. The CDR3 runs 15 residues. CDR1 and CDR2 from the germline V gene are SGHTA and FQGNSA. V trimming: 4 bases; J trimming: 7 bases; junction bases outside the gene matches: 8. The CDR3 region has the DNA TGTGCCAGCAGCTCAACGGGACAGGGTCGGAATGAGCAGTTCTTC. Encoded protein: CASSSTGQGRNEQFF.

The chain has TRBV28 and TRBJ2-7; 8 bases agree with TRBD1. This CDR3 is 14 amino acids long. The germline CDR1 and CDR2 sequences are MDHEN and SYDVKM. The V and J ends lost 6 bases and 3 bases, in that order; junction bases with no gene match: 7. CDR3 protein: CASRSHGQGYEQYF. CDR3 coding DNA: TGTGCCAGCAGATCCCACGGACAGGGCTACGAGCAGTACTTC.

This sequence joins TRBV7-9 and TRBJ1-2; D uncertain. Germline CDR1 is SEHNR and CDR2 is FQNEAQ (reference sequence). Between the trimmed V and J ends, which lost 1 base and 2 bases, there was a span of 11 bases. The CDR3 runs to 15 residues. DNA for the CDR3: TGTGCCAGCAGCTTAGATGAGGGATTGAACTATGGCTACACCTTC. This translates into CASSLDEGLNYGYTF.

This CDR3 reads CASSEGGPYEQYF. In DNA, the CDR3 is TGTGCCAGCAGTGAGGGCGGCCCCTACGAGCAGTACTTC. This sequence joins TRBV2 and TRBJ2-7; the D is unclear. Germline lookup yields CDR1 SNHLY and CDR2 FYNNEI. The V end was cut by 3 bases, the J end by 2 bases, with 8 bases between. The CDR3 sequence is 13 residues long.

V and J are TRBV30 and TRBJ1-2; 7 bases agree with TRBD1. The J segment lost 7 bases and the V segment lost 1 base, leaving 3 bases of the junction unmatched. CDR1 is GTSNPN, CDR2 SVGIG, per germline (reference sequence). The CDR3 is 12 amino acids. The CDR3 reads CAWSAQGIGYTF. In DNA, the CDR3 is TGTGCCTGGAGTGCACAGGGGATTGGCTACACCTTC.

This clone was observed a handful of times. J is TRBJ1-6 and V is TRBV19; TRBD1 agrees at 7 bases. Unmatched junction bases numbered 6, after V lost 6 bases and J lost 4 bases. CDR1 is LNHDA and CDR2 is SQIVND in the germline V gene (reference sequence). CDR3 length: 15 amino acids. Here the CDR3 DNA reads TGTGCCAGTAGCATTGGGGACAGATATAATTCACCCCTCCACTTT. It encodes CASSIGDRYNSPLHF. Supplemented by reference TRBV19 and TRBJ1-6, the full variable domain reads DGGITQSPKYLFRKEGQNVTLSCEQNLNHDAMYWYRQDPGQGLRLIYYSQIVNDFQKGDIAEGYSVSREKKESFPLTVTSAQKNPTAFYLCASSIGDRYNSPLHFGNGTRLTVT.

The DNA of the CDR3 is TGCGCCAGCAGCGCAGGGACAGGCCGCTACGAGCAGTACTTC. It codes for CASSAGTGRYEQYF. This sequence joins TRBV5-1 and TRBJ2-7; 8 nucleotides line up with TRBD1. J lost 3 bases, V lost 4 bases, and 6 bases had no gene match. The CDR3 length is 14 residues. Germline CDR1 is SGHRS and CDR2 is YFSETQ.

CDR3 sequence reads: CASSLTGGNEKLFF. In DNA form, the CDR3 reads TGTGCCAGCAGTTTGACAGGGGGGAATGAAAAACTGTTTTTT. The chain employs TRBV25-1 and TRBJ1-4; TRBD1 matches at 9 bases. Germline CDR1 MGHDK, CDR2 SYGVNS. Trimming removed 5 bases from V and 5 bases from J; junction bases left unmatched: 3. This CDR3 has 14 amino acids.

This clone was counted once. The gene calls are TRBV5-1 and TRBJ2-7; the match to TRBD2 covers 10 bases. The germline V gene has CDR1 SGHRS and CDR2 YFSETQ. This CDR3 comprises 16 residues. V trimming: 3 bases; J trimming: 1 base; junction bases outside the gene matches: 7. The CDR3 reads CASSSAGTSVSYEQYF. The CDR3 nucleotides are TGCGCCAGCAGCTCAGCCGGGACTAGCGTGTCCTACGAGCAGTACTTC.

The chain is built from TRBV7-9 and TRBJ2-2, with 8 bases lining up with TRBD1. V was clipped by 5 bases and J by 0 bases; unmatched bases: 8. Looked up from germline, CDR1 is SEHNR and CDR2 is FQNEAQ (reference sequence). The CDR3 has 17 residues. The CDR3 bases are TGTGCCAGCAGCCCGAGGGGGACAGGAACGAACACCGGGGAGCTGTTTTTT. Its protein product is CASSPRGTGTNTGELFF.

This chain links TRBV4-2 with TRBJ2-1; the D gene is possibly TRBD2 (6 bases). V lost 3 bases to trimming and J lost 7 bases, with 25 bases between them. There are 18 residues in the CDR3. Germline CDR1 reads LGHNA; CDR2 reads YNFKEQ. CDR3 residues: CASSHRLLAVSPGNEQFF. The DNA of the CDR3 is TGTGCCAGCAGCCACAGACTTTTAGCGGTCTCCCCGGGGAATGAGCAGTTCTTC.

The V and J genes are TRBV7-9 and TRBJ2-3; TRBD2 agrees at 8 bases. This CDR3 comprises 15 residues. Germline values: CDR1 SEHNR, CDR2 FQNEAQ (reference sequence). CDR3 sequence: CASGAGGPSTDTQYF. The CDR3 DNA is TGTGCTTCCGGGGCGGGGGGCCCTAGCACAGATACGCAGTATTTT.

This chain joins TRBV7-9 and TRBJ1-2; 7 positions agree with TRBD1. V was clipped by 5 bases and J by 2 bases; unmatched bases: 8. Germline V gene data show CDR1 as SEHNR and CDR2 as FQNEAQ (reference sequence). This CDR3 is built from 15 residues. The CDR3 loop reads CASSLGTVLNYGYTF. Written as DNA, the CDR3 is TGTGCCAGCAGCCTCGGGACAGTTCTAAACTATGGCTACACCTTC. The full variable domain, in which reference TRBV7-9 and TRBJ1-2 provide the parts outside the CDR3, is DTGVSQNPRHKITKRGQNVTFRCDPISEHNRLYWYRQTLGQGPEFLTYFQNEAQLEKSRLLSDRFSAERPKGSFSTLEIQRTEQGDSAMYLCASSLGTVLNYGYTFGSGTRLTVV.

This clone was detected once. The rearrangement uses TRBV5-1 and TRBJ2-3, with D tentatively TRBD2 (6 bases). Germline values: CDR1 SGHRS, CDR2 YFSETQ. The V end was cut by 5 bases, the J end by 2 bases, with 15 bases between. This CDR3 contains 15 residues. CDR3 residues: CASSMIGLNTDTQYF. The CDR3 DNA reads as TGCGCCAGCAGTATGATCGGACTAAACACAGATACGCAGTATTTT.

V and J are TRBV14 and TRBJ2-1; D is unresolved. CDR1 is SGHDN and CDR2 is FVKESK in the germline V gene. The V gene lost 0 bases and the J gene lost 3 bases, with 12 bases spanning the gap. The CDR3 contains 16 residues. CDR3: CASSQDPQLSYNEQFF. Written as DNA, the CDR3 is TGTGCCAGCAGCCAAGATCCGCAGCTAAGCTACAATGAGCAGTTCTTC.

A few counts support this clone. CDR3: CASSMDLVGGQPQHF. The CDR3 DNA sequence: TGTGCCAGCAGCATGGACCTCGTAGGGGGTCAGCCCCAGCATTTT. The chain combines TRBV7-9 with TRBJ1-5; D perhaps matches TRBD1 (6 bases). The V gene lost 5 bases and the J gene lost 6 bases, with 17 bases spanning the gap. The CDR3 is 15 amino acids. CDR1 and CDR2 from the germline V gene are SEHNR and FQNEAQ (reference sequence).

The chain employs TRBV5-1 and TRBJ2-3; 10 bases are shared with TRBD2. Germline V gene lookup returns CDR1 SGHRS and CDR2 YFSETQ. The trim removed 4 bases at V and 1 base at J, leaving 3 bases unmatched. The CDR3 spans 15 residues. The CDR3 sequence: CASSTGTSGTDTQYF. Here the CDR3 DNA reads TGCGCCAGCAGCACAGGGACTAGCGGCACAGATACGCAGTATTTT.